The next 14 T cell receptor beta chains were all read from a single sample in a study of cytomegalovirus exposure and HLA in healthy donors. The PCR was carried out with 60 Vbeta primers and 13 Jbeta primers. TCRdb's table, derived via immunoSEQ multiplex PCR, lists solely in-frame clones and lacks some. The sample lists over 150,000 clones, 80% seen once, with approximately 4.5% in the top ten. The sequencing sample was made of PBMCs. These receptors came from a man aged 30 to 39 in good health and CMV-seronegative.

The chain links TRBV7-2 to TRBJ2-1; D may be TRBD2 (5 bases). Germline loops: CDR1 SGHTA, CDR2 FQGNSA. This CDR3 comprises 14 residues. The V end was cut by 0 bases, the J end by 3 bases, with 6 bases between. CDR3 protein: CASSLAGDYNEQFF. The CDR3 DNA reads as TGTGCCAGCAGCTTAGCCGGGGACTACAATGAGCAGTTCTTC.

V gene TRBV5-4 combines with J gene TRBJ2-5; 8 nucleotides agree with TRBD2. CDR3 size: 17 residues. V shed 1 base and J 3 bases; nucleotides not matched to a gene: 11. Germline V gene lookup returns CDR1 SGHNT and CDR2 YYREEE (reference sequence). The CDR3 sequence is CASSLSAGGYTKETQYF. CDR3 coding DNA: TGTGCCAGCAGCTTGTCGGCGGGAGGATACACGAAAGAGACCCAGTACTTC.

The V gene is TRBV7-2, the J gene TRBJ2-7; D is possibly TRBD1 (7 bases). The ends were cut back, 5 bases at V and 2 bases at J, with 13 bases in the middle. Germline V gene sequence: CDR1 SGHTA, CDR2 FQGNSA. This CDR3 contains 14 residues. The CDR3 DNA reads as TGTGCCAGCAGCCGGACTACAGGGGCCTACGAGCAGTACTTC. It translates to CASSRTTGAYEQYF.

V gene TRBV7-9 combines with J gene TRBJ2-1, with D possibly TRBD2 on 6 matching bases. V lost 5 bases to trimming and J lost 7 bases, with 30 bases between them. This CDR3 comprises 19 residues. Germline assignment: CDR1 SEHNR and CDR2 FQNEAQ (reference sequence). The CDR3 reads CASSPSPRERVPLWNEQFF. CDR3 bases: TGTGCCAGCAGCCCCTCCCCCCGGGAGCGGGTCCCCTTGTGGAATGAGCAGTTCTTC. The complete variable domain, with remaining parts taken from reference TRBV7-9 and TRBJ2-1, reads DTGVSQNPRHKITKRGQNVTFRCDPISEHNRLYWYRQTLGQGPEFLTYFQNEAQLEKSRLLSDRFSAERPKGSFSTLEIQRTEQGDSAMYLCASSPSPRERVPLWNEQFFGPGTRLTVL.

This clone was recorded only once. V gene TRBV4-1 combines with J gene TRBJ1-5; 9 nucleotides agree with TRBD1. Germline-derived CDR1 and CDR2 are MGHRA and YSYEKL. Trimming at V came to 0 bases and at J to 4 bases, leaving 4 bases not matched to a gene. The CDR3 is made up of 16 amino acids. The CDR3 reads CASSQEGTGKNQPQHF. The CDR3 DNA is TGCGCCAGCAGCCAAGAAGGGACAGGGAAAAATCAGCCCCAGCATTTT.

This clone was seen once. The V call is TRBV9, the J call TRBJ2-3; 16 bases are a match to TRBD2. V was pared by 3 bases and J by 1 base, with 8 bases of the junction left unmatched. CDR1 and CDR2 from the germline V gene are SGDLS and YYNGEE. The CDR3 is 19 residues long. The CDR3 spells CASSETLGLAGGRTDTQYF. The CDR3, as DNA: TGTGCCAGCAGCGAGACGCTGGGACTAGCGGGGGGGCGCACAGATACGCAGTATTTT. The whole variable domain, remainder taken from reference TRBV9 and TRBJ2-3, is DSGVTQTPKHLITATGQRVTLRCSPRSGDLSVYWYQQSLDQGLQFLIQYYNGEERAKGNILERFSAQQFPDLHSELNLSSLELGDSALYFCASSETLGLAGGRTDTQYFGPGTRLTVL.

V usage is TRBV28 and J usage is TRBJ2-2, with 10 bases matching TRBD1. V lost 4 bases to trimming and J lost 8 bases; unmatched junction nucleotides: 13. The germline V gene has CDR1 MDHEN and CDR2 SYDVKM. The CDR3 is 17 amino acids. The CDR3 protein is CASSSNPRDRGGGELFF. As DNA, the CDR3 is TGTGCCAGCAGTTCCAACCCCCGGGACAGGGGAGGGGGGGAGCTGTTTTTT.

The rearrangement links TRBV19 to TRBJ1-3; 12 bases are a match to TRBD1. From germline, CDR1 is LNHDA and CDR2 SQIVND (reference sequence). The CDR3 spans 15 residues. With 10 bases clipped from V and 4 bases from J, the junction kept 8 bases outside the gene matches. This CDR3 reads CATRPGTGGGNTIYF. The CDR3 DNA is TGTGCCACCCGCCCCGGGACAGGGGGCGGAAACACCATATATTTT.

V gene TRBV5-1 combines with J gene TRBJ2-3; D ambiguous. Germline lookup yields CDR1 SGHRS and CDR2 YFSETQ. Trimming took off 4 bases at V and 0 bases at J, with 15 bases between the two ends. The CDR3 contains 16 residues. The CDR3 spells CASSLNALSSTDTQYF. The CDR3 DNA follows: TGCGCCAGCAGCCTAAACGCCCTAAGTAGCACAGATACGCAGTATTTT.

This chain connects TRBV7-2 to TRBJ1-5; no firm D call. V shed 0 bases and J shed 4 bases, with 7 bases lying between them. This CDR3 is 14 amino acids long. Germline CDR1 SGHTA, CDR2 FQGNSA. CDR3 residues: CASSLALTNQPQHF. The DNA for the CDR3 is TGTGCCAGCAGCTTAGCCCTGACTAATCAGCCCCAGCATTTT.

The chain combines TRBV7-2 with TRBJ1-3; D may be TRBD1 (6 bases). CDR1 is SGHTA and CDR2 is FQGNSA in the germline V gene. The CDR3 spans 16 residues. V shed 3 bases and J shed 0 bases, with 12 bases lying between them. The CDR3 nucleotides read TGTGCCAGCAGCTTCTACGGACAGCACTCTGGAAACACCATATATTTT. The encoded protein is CASSFYGQHSGNTIYF.

The rearrangement uses TRBV7-2 and TRBJ1-2, with D perhaps TRBD1 (5 bases). The germline V gene has CDR1 SGHTA and CDR2 FQGNSA. V lost 1 base, J lost 8 bases, and 17 bases lay in between. CDR3 size: 15 residues. CDR3 DNA sequence: TGTGCCAGCAGCTTAGAGGCCAGGGAAGTATACGGCTACACCTTC. It yields the protein CASSLEAREVYGYTF.

This chain links TRBV5-8 with TRBJ1-4, with D perhaps TRBD1 (5 bases). The germline V gene encodes CDR1 SGHTS and CDR2 YDEGEE. The V gene lost 4 bases and the J gene lost 6 bases, with 13 bases spanning the gap. This CDR3 is built from 14 residues. The CDR3 DNA sequence: TGTGCCAGCAGCGAGGCAGGGAGGGATGAAAAACTGTTTTTT. Residues: CASSEAGRDEKLFF. Full variable domain (missing parts from reference TRBV5-8 and TRBJ1-4): EAGVTQSPTHLIKTRGQQATLRCSPISGHTSVYWYQQALGLGLQFLLWYDEGEERNRGNFPPRFSGRQFPNYSSELNVNALELEDSALYLCASSEAGRDEKLFFGSGTQLSVL.

This rearrangement joins TRBV6-1 to TRBJ2-1, with D possibly being TRBD1 (5 bases). Germline V CDR1 and CDR2: MNHNS, SASEGT. This CDR3 spans 15 amino acids. The V and J ends lost 2 bases and 2 bases respectively, with 10 bases between them. In DNA, the CDR3 is TGTGCCAGCAGTGAACCTCGGACACCCTACAATGAGCAGTTCTTC. It yields the protein CASSEPRTPYNEQFF.